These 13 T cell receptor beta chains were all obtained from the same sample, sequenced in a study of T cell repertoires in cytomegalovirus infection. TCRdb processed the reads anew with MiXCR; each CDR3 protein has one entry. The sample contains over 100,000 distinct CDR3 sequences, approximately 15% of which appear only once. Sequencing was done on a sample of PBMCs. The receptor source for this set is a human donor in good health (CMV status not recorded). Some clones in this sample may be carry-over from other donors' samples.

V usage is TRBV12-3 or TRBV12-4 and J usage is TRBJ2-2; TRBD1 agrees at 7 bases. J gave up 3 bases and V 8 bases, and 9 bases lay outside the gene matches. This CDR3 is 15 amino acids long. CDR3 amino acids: CASGIRGRDTGELFF. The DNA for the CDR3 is TGTGCCAGCGGGATAAGGGGGCGCGACACCGGGGAGCTGTTTTTT.

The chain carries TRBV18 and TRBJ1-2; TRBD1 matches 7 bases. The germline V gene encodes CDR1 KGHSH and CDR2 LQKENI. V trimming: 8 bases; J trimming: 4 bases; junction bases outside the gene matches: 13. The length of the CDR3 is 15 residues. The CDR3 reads CASTAGTAETYGYTF. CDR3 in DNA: TGTGCCAGCACCGCCGGGACAGCTGAGACCTATGGCTACACCTTC.

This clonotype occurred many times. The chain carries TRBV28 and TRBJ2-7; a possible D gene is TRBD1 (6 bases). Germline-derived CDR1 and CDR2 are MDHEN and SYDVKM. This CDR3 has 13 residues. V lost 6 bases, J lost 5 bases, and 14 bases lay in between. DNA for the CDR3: TGTGCCAGCAGAAATACAGGGTCGGACGAGCAGTACTTC. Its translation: CASRNTGSDEQYF. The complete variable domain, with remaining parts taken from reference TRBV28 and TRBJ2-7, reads DVKVTQSSRYLVKRTGEKVFLECVQDMDHENMFWYRQDPGLGLRLIYFSYDVKMKEKGDIPEGYSVSREKKERFSLILESASTNQTSMYLCASRNTGSDEQYFGPGTRLTVT.

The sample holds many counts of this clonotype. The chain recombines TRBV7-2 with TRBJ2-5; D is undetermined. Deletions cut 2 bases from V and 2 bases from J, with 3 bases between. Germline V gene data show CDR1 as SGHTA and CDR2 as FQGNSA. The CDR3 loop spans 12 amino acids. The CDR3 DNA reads TGTGCCAGCAGCTTAAATCAAGAGACCCAGTACTTC. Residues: CASSLNQETQYF.

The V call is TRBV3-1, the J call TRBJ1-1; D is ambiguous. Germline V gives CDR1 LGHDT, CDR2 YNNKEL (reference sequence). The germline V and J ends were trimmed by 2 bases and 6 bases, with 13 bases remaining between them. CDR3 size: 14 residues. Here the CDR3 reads CASSQPAGLPEAFF. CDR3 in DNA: TGTGCCAGCAGCCAACCGGCCGGACTACCTGAAGCTTTCTTT.

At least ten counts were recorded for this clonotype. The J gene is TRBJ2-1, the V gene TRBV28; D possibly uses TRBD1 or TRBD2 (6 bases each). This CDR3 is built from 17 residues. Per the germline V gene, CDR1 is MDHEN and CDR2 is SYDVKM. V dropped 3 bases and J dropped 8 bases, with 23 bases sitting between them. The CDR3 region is CASSFPKGGLPGDEQFF. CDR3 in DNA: TGTGCCAGCAGTTTTCCCAAGGGGGGACTCCCTGGGGATGAGCAGTTCTTC.

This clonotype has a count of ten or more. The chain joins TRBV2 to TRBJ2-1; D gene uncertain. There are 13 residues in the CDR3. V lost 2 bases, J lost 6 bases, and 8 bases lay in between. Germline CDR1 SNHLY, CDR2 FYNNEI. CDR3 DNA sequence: TGTGCCAGCAGTGAATGGACGACCAATGAGCAGTTCTTC. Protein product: CASSEWTTNEQFF.

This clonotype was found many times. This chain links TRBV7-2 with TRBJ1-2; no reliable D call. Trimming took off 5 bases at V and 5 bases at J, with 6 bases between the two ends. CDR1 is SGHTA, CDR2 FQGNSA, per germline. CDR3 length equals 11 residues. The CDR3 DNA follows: TGTGCCAGCAGCCGACGGTATGGCTACACCTTC. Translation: CASSRRYGYTF.

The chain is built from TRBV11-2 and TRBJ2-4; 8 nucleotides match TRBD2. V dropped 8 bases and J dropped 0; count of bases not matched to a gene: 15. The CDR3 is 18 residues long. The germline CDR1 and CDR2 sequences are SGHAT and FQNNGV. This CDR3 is CASCASRGGPIAKNIQYF. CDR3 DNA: TGTGCCAGCTGCGCGTCGCGCGGGGGGCCAATAGCCAAAAACATTCAGTACTTC.

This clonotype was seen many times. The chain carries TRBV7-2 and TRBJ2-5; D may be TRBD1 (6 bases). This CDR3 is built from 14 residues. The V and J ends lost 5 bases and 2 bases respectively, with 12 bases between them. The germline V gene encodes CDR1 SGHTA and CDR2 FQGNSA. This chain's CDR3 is CASSLGGFQETQYF. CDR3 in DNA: TGTGCCAGCAGCCTTGGGGGCTTTCAAGAGACCCAGTACTTC. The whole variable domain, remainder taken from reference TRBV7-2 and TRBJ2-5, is GAGVSQSPSNKVTEKGKDVELRCDPISGHTALYWYRQSLGQGLEFLIYFQGNSAPDKSGLPSDRFSAERTGGSVSTLTIQRTQQEDSAVYLCASSLGGFQETQYFGPGTRLLVL.

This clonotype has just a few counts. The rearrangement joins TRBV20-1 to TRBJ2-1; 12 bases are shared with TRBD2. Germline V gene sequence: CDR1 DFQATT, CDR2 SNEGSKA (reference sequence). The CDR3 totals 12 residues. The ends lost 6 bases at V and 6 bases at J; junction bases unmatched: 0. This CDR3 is CSAGLAGNEQFF. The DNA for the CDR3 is TGCAGTGCGGGACTAGCGGGCAATGAGCAGTTCTTC.

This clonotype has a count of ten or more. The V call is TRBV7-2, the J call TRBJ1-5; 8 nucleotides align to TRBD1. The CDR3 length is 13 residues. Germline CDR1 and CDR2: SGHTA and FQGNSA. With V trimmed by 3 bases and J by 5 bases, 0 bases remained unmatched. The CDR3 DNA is TGTGCCAGCAGCTTGGGACAGGATCAGCCCCAGCATTTT. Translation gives CASSLGQDQPQHF.

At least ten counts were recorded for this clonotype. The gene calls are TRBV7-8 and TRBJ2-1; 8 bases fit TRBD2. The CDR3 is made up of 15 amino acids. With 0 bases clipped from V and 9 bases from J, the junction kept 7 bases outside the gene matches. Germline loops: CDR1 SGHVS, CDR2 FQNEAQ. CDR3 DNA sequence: TGTGCCAGCAGCTTAGCCGGACTAGCCGGCGTTGAGCAGTTCTTC. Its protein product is CASSLAGLAGVEQFF.